The rows below give T cell receptor beta chains drawn from one sample of a study of blood T cell repertoires in COVID-19. Profiling relied on immunoSEQ multiplex PCR, and the TCRdb table lists in-frame clones only, not all of them. The sample shows about 150,000 clones, about 86% of them seen only once. Source material: peripheral blood. These receptors came from a man aged 70 or older with acute or convalescent COVID-19. Both conserved end residues are part of each CDR3. Each record gives: V gene, CDR3 protein.

v_gene: TRBV5-4
CDR3aa: CASSPGQENYEQYF

v_gene: TRBV2
CDR3aa: CASSTEMNTEAFF

v_gene: TRBV7-9
CDR3aa: CASSQISGRDYNEQFF

v_gene: TRBV15
CDR3aa: CATSGGLADSYEQYF

v_gene: TRBV28
CDR3aa: CARTSFFGSSYEQYF

v_gene: TRBV2
CDR3aa: CASKTGTSNIQYF

v_gene: TRBV12-5
CDR3aa: CASGLQLAGGNEQFF

v_gene: TRBV19
CDR3aa: CATGTSGPNEQFF

v_gene: TRBV4-3
CDR3aa: CASSQDRAGDKKQYF

v_gene: TRBV10-2
CDR3aa: CASSIRGGRDYEQYF

v_gene: TRBV11-1
CDR3aa: CASTTTGERSYNEQFF

v_gene: TRBV23-1
CDR3aa: CASSQSNPRDRRQETQYF

v_gene: TRBV27
CDR3aa: CASSFGASYEQYF

v_gene: TRBV2
CDR3aa: CASRVTGFGYPGELFF

v_gene: TRBV6-5
CDR3aa: CASRLAGGGHNEQFF

v_gene: TRBV3-1/TRBV3-2
CDR3aa: CASSQEQGSYNSPLHF

v_gene: TRBV14
CDR3aa: CASSPAGRGVGGYTF

v_gene: TRBV2
CDR3aa: CASRRSPDTQYF

v_gene: TRBV19
CDR3aa: CASSIFYSYEQYF

v_gene: TRBV27
CDR3aa: CASTRQGLSGGEQFF

v_gene: TRBV6-6
CDR3aa: CASSYSLAGAYNEQFF

v_gene: TRBV10-2
CDR3aa: CASTEPGQGHGGYTF

v_gene: TRBV28
CDR3aa: CASAADYEQYF

v_gene: TRBV9
CDR3aa: CASSVGGGNEKLFF

v_gene: TRBV28
CDR3aa: CASSLGLADVYYEQFF

v_gene: TRBV5-1
CDR3aa: CASSGRTGEGGKLFF

v_gene: TRBV28
CDR3aa: CASILTGGRNTIYF

v_gene: TRBV7-9
CDR3aa: CASSYNPGGGLAKNIQYF

v_gene: TRBV21-1
CDR3aa: CASSKVGGQNGYTF

v_gene: TRBV28
CDR3aa: CATHPGTGSWETQYF

v_gene: TRBV28
CDR3aa: CASSLTTSGRGEQYF

v_gene: TRBV23-1
CDR3aa: CASSRMFRGCGNQPQHF

v_gene: TRBV5-4
CDR3aa: CASSLATRGQGAGELFF

v_gene: TRBV30
CDR3aa: CAWSLELRETQYF

v_gene: TRBV9
CDR3aa: CASSVGGSASTDTQYF

v_gene: TRBV18
CDR3aa: CASSLGQKETQYF

v_gene: TRBV9
CDR3aa: CASSVGTGIGYTQYF

v_gene: TRBV3-1/TRBV3-2
CDR3aa: CASSQDRRGAQYF

v_gene: TRBV4-3
CDR3aa: CASSLSGGGNEQFF

v_gene: TRBV27
CDR3aa: CASSLSQGWKLFF

v_gene: TRBV10-3
CDR3aa: CAISDRNYEQYF

v_gene: TRBV7-2
CDR3aa: CASSHSGTGTINEQFF

v_gene: TRBV5-1
CDR3aa: CASSLQTSGRARLYNEQFF

v_gene: TRBV28
CDR3aa: CASSTRINEKLFF

v_gene: TRBV6-5
CDR3aa: CASSIRGGTPGYTF

v_gene: TRBV30
CDR3aa: CAWRELAERTDTQYF